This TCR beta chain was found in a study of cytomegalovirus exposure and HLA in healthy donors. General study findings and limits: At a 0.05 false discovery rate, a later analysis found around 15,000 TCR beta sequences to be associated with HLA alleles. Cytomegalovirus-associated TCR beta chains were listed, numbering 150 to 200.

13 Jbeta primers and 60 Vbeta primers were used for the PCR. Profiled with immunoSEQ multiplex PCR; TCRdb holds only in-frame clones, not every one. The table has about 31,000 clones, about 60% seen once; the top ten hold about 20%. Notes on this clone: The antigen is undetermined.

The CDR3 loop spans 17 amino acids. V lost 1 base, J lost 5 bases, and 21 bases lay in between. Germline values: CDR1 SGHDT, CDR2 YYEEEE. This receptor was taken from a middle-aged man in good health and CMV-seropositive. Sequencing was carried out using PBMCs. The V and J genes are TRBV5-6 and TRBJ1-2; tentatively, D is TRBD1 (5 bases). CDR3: CASSLYIRRGKGYGYTF. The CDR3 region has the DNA TGTGCCAGCAGCTTGTACATTCGTCGGGGGAAAGGATATGGCTACACCTTC.